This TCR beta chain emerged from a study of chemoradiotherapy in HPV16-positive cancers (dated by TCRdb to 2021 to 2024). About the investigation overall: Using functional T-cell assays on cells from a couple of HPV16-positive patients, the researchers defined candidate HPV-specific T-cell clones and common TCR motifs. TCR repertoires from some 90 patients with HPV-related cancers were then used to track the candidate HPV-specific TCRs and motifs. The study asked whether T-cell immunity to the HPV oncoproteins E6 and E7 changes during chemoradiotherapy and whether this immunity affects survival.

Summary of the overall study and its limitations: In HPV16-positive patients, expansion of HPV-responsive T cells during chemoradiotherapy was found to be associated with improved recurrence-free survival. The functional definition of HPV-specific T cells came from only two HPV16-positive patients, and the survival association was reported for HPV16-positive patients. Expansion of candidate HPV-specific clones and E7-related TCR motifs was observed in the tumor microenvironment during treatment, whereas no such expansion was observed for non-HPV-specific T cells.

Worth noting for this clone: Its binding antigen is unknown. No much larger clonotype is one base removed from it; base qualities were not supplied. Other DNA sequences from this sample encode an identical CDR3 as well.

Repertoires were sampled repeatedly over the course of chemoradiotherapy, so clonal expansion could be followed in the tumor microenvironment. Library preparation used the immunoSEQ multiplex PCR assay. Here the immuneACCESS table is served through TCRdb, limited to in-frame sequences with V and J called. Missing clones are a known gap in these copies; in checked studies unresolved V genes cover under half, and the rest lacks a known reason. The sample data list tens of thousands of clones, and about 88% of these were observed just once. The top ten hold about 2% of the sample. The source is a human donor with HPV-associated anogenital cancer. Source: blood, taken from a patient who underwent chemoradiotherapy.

CDR3 protein: CASSEEETQYF. At the DNA level, the sequence is TGTGCCAGCAGTGAAGAGGAGACCCAGTACTTC. The rearranged chain carries TRBV2 and TRBJ2-5, with the D gene call left open. Measured from the cysteine to the phenylalanine, the CDR3 is 11 residues long. Just the 33-base CDR3 DNA is kept, in frame starting at base 1. CDR1 is given as SNHLY and CDR2 as FYNNEI, both from the germline V gene. The germline ends are 2 bases apart after V is trimmed by 1 base and J by 5 bases.